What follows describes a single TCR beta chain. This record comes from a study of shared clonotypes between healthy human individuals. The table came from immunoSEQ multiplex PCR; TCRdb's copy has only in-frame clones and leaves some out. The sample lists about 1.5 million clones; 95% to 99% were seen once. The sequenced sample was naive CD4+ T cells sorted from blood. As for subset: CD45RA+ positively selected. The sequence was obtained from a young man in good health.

Written as DNA, the CDR3 is TGTGCCAGCGGGAGCTCCCCCTACATGAATGAGCAGTTCTTC. Protein sequence: CASGSSPYMNEQFF. The chain links TRBV2 to TRBJ2-1; D may be TRBD2 (5 bases). This CDR3 is built from 14 residues. V was trimmed by 8 bases and J by 7 bases, leaving 18 bases between them. Germline V CDR1 and CDR2: SNHLY, FYNNEI. The full variable domain, rest sourced from reference TRBV2 and TRBJ2-1, is EPEVTQTPSHQVTQMGQEVILRCVPISNHLYFYWYRQILGQKVEFLVSFYNNEISEKSEIFDDQFSVERPDGSNFTLKIRSTKLEDSAMYFCASGSSPYMNEQFFGPGTRLTVL.